These 28 T cell receptor beta chains came from one sample sequenced in a study of response to subunit inactivated influenza vaccine. TCRdb independently ran MiXCR on the RT-PCR reads; one entry per CDR3 protein. The sample has roughly 460,000 distinct CDR3 sequences; about 10% are singletons. This sample comprised PBMCs from blood, obtained 40 to 50 days after vaccination. These receptors were collected from a man aged 45 to 65 who received an inactivated influenza vaccine.

At least ten counts were recorded for this clonotype. The V and J genes are TRBV27 and TRBJ2-6; D possibly corresponds to TRBD2 (5 bases). V gave up 1 base and J gave up 0 bases, with 13 bases separating them. The CDR3 totals 18 residues. The germline V gene encodes CDR1 MNHEY and CDR2 SMNVEV (reference sequence). The CDR3 DNA reads as TGTGCCAGCAGTTTATTCGGACGGACTTCCTCTGGGGCCAACGTCCTGACTTTC. This translates into CASSLFGRTSSGANVLTF.

This clonotype was counted a few times. The chain couples TRBV7-2 to TRBJ2-1; D is unclear. Germline values: CDR1 SGHTA, CDR2 FQGNSA. The CDR3 is 11 amino acids. Trimming stripped 6 bases from V and 8 bases from J, with 8 bases between. CDR3 DNA sequence: TGTGCCAGCAGTTCGCGACATGAGCAGTTCTTC. Translation: CASSSRHEQFF.

The chain has TRBV20-1 and TRBJ1-1; 8 bases align to TRBD1. J gave up 2 bases and V 3 bases, and 5 bases lay outside the gene matches. CDR3 length: 14 residues. Per the germline V gene, CDR1 is DFQATT and CDR2 is SNEGSKA (reference sequence). The CDR3 bases are TGCAGTGCTAGGGGGACAGGAACCAACACTGAAGCTTTCTTT. Translated, it gives CSARGTGTNTEAFF.

As concerns this clonotype: This may be a read error, as it is one base from a much larger clone. CDR3 sequence (DNA): TGCAGTGCTGTCCCGGCACTAGCGATGGCAGATACGCAGTATTTT. This gives the protein CSAVPALAMADTQYF. The V and J genes are TRBV20-1 and TRBJ2-3; 7 nucleotides match TRBD2. This CDR3 comprises 15 residues. Trimming at V came to 5 bases and at J to 4 bases, leaving 12 bases not matched to a gene. Per germline, CDR1 DFQATT and CDR2 SNEGSKA (reference sequence).

In its sample, this clonotype was seen a few times. The rearrangement joins TRBV28 to TRBJ2-7, with TRBD2 identical over 13 bases. From germline, CDR1 is MDHEN and CDR2 SYDVKM. The CDR3 is 16 residues long. V dropped 5 bases and J dropped 7; count of bases not matched to a gene: 11. CDR3 coding DNA: TGTGCCAGCAGTCAACTACTAGCGGGAGGGCCGGGGGAGCAGTACTTC. Residues: CASSQLLAGGPGEQYF.

In this sample, this clonotype turned up a few times. The chain carries TRBV4-3 and TRBJ1-2, with unresolved D. The V gene's germline CDR1 is LGHNA and CDR2 YSLEER. This CDR3 has 14 residues. V lost 0 bases and J 8 bases, leaving 13 bases between the germline ends. The CDR3 nucleotides are TGCGCCAGCAGCCAAGATCTGGCCTCAAGGGGCTACACCTTC. This sequence encodes CASSQDLASRGYTF.

This clonotype has more than one count but fewer than ten. The rearrangement joins TRBV4-1 to TRBJ2-7; 9 nucleotides match TRBD2. CDR3 length: 16 amino acids. Germline CDR1 reads MGHRA; CDR2 reads YSYEKL. Trimming took 4 bases from V and 5 from J; bases not matched to a gene: 12. CDR3: CASSLRPGLAIHEQYF. In DNA, the CDR3 is TGCGCCAGCAGCCTAAGACCGGGACTAGCTATTCACGAGCAGTACTTC.

In its sample, this clonotype was seen once. V gene TRBV3-1 combines with J gene TRBJ2-1, with 9 bases fitting TRBD2. The CDR3 spans 16 residues. Germline values: CDR1 LGHDT, CDR2 YNNKEL (reference sequence). J gave up 12 bases and V 2 bases, and 14 bases lay outside the gene matches. CDR3 nucleotide sequence: TGTGCCAGCAGCCAATCTCAAAGTAGCGGGAGTTTCGGGCAGTTCTTC. Its protein is CASSQSQSSGSFGQFF.

This clonotype was counted ten times or more. The CDR3 region is CASSTASYEQYF. The CDR3 bases are TGTGCCAGCAGCACTGCGAGCTACGAGCAGTACTTC. The genes are TRBV7-9 and TRBJ2-7, with no clear D. Germline assignment: CDR1 SEHNR and CDR2 FQNEAQ (reference sequence). The CDR3 spans 12 residues. Trimming removed 5 bases at V and 3 bases at J, with 8 bases between.

The table lists this clonotype with many counts. The chain recombines TRBV7-2 with TRBJ2-7, with D hard to call. Trimming took off 5 bases at V and 5 bases at J, with 16 bases between the two ends. CDR3 size: 14 residues. Germline values: CDR1 SGHTA, CDR2 FQGNSA. CDR3 in DNA: TGTGCCAGCAGCCCCGACGGCTATCGGGACGAGCAGTACTTC. The encoded protein is CASSPDGYRDEQYF.

The chain has TRBV11-2 and TRBJ2-1; D unclear. V lost 1 base, J lost 5 bases, and 9 bases lay in between. Germline V lookup: CDR1 SGHAT, CDR2 FQNNGV. This CDR3 spans 14 amino acids. CDR3 nucleotide sequence: TGTGCCAGCAGCTTAGGTAACCCCCACAATGAGCAGTTCTTC. Translated: CASSLGNPHNEQFF.

This clonotype occurred many times. The chain couples TRBV20-1 to TRBJ2-7; no clear D gene. The CDR3 extends over 13 amino acids. Per germline, CDR1 DFQATT and CDR2 SNEGSKA (reference sequence). V was trimmed by 6 bases and J by 2 bases, leaving 14 bases between them. The CDR3 here is CSAVASTAYEQYF. The CDR3, as DNA: TGCAGTGCGGTAGCTAGTACAGCCTACGAGCAGTACTTC.

Ten or more counts support this clonotype. The V and J genes are TRBV7-2 and TRBJ2-7; 9 bases fit TRBD1. The germline V gene encodes CDR1 SGHTA and CDR2 FQGNSA. CDR3 size: 15 residues. The junction had 7 bases not matched to a gene; V was cut back by 0 bases and J by 7 bases. The CDR3 sequence is CASSLATDRGGEQYF. The CDR3 DNA sequence: TGTGCCAGCAGCTTAGCAACGGACAGGGGAGGTGAGCAGTACTTC.

This rearrangement joins TRBV28 to TRBJ2-3; 9 bases fit TRBD2. V was pared by 5 bases and J by 2 bases, with 5 bases of the junction left unmatched. The V gene's germline CDR1 is MDHEN and CDR2 SYDVKM. This CDR3 has 15 residues. CDR3 sequence: CASSRLAEATDTQYF. CDR3 bases: TGTGCCAGCAGTCGACTAGCGGAGGCCACAGATACGCAGTATTTT.

There are a few counts of this clonotype. This chain joins TRBV10-3 and TRBJ1-3; D might be TRBD1 (5 bases). V gave up 0 bases and J gave up 2 bases, with 11 bases separating them. Looked up from germline, CDR1 is ENHRY and CDR2 is SYGVKD. There are 16 residues in the CDR3. CDR3 residues: CAISESQGFPGNTIYF. CDR3 nucleotides: TGTGCCATCAGTGAGTCGCAGGGCTTCCCTGGAAACACCATATATTTT.

This clonotype occurred many times. The gene calls are TRBV6-1 and TRBJ1-1; possibly TRBD1 for D (5 bases). The CDR3 is 16 amino acids. Germline CDR1 MNHNS, CDR2 SASEGT. V lost 6 bases to trimming and J lost 5 bases, with 22 bases between them. CDR3 in amino acids: CASRSPHGGGRTEAFF. The CDR3 DNA reads as TGTGCCAGCAGGTCACCCCATGGTGGGGGGAGGACTGAAGCTTTCTTT.

This clonotype was counted between two and nine times. This rearrangement joins TRBV12-3 or TRBV12-4 to TRBJ2-1; 13 nucleotides line up with TRBD2. V gave up 6 bases and J gave up 8 bases; unmatched junction bases: 7. The CDR3 extends over 15 amino acids. DNA for the CDR3: TGTGCCAGCAGGACGACTAGCGGGGGGTTCGATGAGCAGTTCTTC. It encodes CASRTTSGGFDEQFF.

This clonotype was seen a handful of times. V is TRBV29-1 and J is TRBJ2-1; perhaps TRBD2 as D (6 bases). Germline V gene sequence: CDR1 SQVTM, CDR2 ANQGSEA. V was trimmed by 4 bases and J by 5 bases, leaving 15 bases between them. The CDR3 has 14 residues. The CDR3, as DNA: TGCAGCGTTGCTTCACTCCAGCGGGACAATGAGCAGTTCTTC. Translating it yields CSVASLQRDNEQFF.

The J gene is TRBJ2-7, the V gene TRBV7-9; D is unclear. Trimming shortened V by 2 bases and J by 7 bases, and 15 bases separated the two germline ends. The CDR3 loop spans 14 amino acids. CDR1 is SEHNR, CDR2 FQNEAQ, per germline (reference sequence). The CDR3 DNA is TGTGCCAGCAGCTTAAAAAGGGAAATGGGGGAGCAGTACTTC. Protein sequence: CASSLKREMGEQYF.

The chain uses TRBV7-6 and TRBJ2-3, with TRBD2 matching 8 bases. Germline loops: CDR1 SGHVS, CDR2 FNYEAQ. Trimming removed 1 base from V and 2 bases from J; junction bases left unmatched: 5. The CDR3 contains 16 residues. The CDR3 loop reads CASSLGLAGPTDTQYF. CDR3 coding DNA: TGTGCCAGCAGCTTAGGTCTAGCGGGCCCCACAGATACGCAGTATTTT.

This rearrangement joins TRBV6-2 or TRBV6-3 to TRBJ2-7, with D unresolved. The CDR3 is made up of 13 amino acids. Germline V gene lookup returns CDR1 MNHEY and CDR2 SVGEGT. V was clipped by 2 bases and J by 1 base, with 6 bases between them. This CDR3 reads CASSYSLSYEQYF. CDR3 bases: TGTGCCAGCAGTTACAGCCTGTCCTACGAGCAGTACTTC.

This clonotype was found a few times. The chain links TRBV15 to TRBJ1-1; 8 bases agree with TRBD1. The germline CDR1 and CDR2 sequences are LNHNV and YYDKDF (reference sequence). The CDR3 length is 16 residues. V lost 3 bases to trimming and J lost 5 bases; unmatched junction nucleotides: 11. CDR3 amino acids: CATSSLPQGARTEAFF. As DNA, the CDR3 is TGTGCCACCAGCAGCCTGCCCCAGGGGGCGCGAACTGAAGCTTTCTTT.

This chain uses TRBV11-2 with TRBJ1-4, with D tentatively TRBD1 (6 bases). CDR1 is SGHAT, CDR2 FQNNGV, per germline. The CDR3 is 15 residues long. Deletions cut 1 base from V and 2 bases from J, with 8 bases between. The DNA for the CDR3 is TGTGCCAGCAGCTTAGCCACAGGGACTAATGAAAAACTGTTTTTT. As protein: CASSLATGTNEKLFF.

The chain couples TRBV27 to TRBJ2-1; 7 bases line up with TRBD2. J was trimmed by 5 bases and V by 5 bases; bases with no gene match: 6. This CDR3 region has 14 residues. Germline V gene lookup returns CDR1 MNHEY and CDR2 SMNVEV (reference sequence). The CDR3 region has the DNA TGTGCCAGCAGTGTGAGCGGGGACCACAATGAGCAGTTCTTC. Encoded protein: CASSVSGDHNEQFF.

This clonotype was detected a few times. V is TRBV20-1 and J is TRBJ1-1; unclear D gene. V was cut by 5 bases and J by 0 bases, with 10 bases left in between. In germline, CDR1 is DFQATT, CDR2 SNEGSKA (reference sequence). The CDR3 has 13 residues. CDR3 bases: TGCAGTGCTCCCTACCCGGTGAACACTGAAGCTTTCTTT. It translates to CSAPYPVNTEAFF.

This clonotype showed up just a few times. This chain uses TRBV5-6 with TRBJ2-3, with D perhaps matching TRBD2 (5 bases). Between the trimmed V and J ends, which lost 3 bases and 2 bases, there was a span of 10 bases. The V gene's germline CDR1 is SGHDT and CDR2 YYEEEE. The CDR3 loop spans 14 amino acids. The CDR3 DNA reads as TGTGCCAGCAGCTACCCGGGAAACACAGATACGCAGTATTTT. Its translation: CASSYPGNTDTQYF.

This chain uses TRBV29-1 with TRBJ2-7, with a possible D match to TRBD1 (6 bases). V lost 0 bases and J 1 base, leaving 10 bases between the germline ends. CDR1 and CDR2 (germline): SQVTM, ANQGSEA. CDR3 length equals 14 residues. CDR3 in DNA: TGCAGCGTTGAAGACCCCAGGGGTTCCTACGAGCAGTACTTC. Its protein product is CSVEDPRGSYEQYF.

This chain links TRBV20-1 with TRBJ2-5, with 16 bases lining up with TRBD2. The CDR3 spans 16 residues. The J segment lost 4 bases and the V segment lost 5 bases, leaving 7 bases of the junction unmatched. The germline gives CDR1 DFQATT, CDR2 SNEGSKA (reference sequence). CDR3 amino acids: CSAGGTSGRAVETQYF. In DNA, the CDR3 is TGCAGTGCTGGTGGGACTAGCGGGAGGGCCGTAGAGACCCAGTACTTC.